This TCR beta chain was identified during a study of T cell responses to AZD1222 COVID-19 vaccine. Measured with immunoSEQ multiplex PCR; TCRdb has only the in-frame clones, and not every one. The table has just under 85,000 clones, approximately 87% seen once; the top ten hold 6% to 9%. Between the trimmed V and J ends, which lost 2 bases and 5 bases, there was a span of 4 bases. CDR1 is SGHTA, CDR2 FQGTGA, per germline. This CDR3 has 12 residues. This clone appeared once. The rearrangement links TRBV7-3 to TRBJ2-1; no firm D call. The sequenced sample was peripheral blood, obtained on day 0 of AZD1222 vaccination. This sequence was found in an adult in good health. CDR3 sequence (DNA): TGTGCCAGCAGCTTAGCAGACAATGAGCAGTTCTTC. The encoded protein is CASSLADNEQFF.